This entry lists 4 T cell receptor beta chains sequenced from one sample in a study of T cells in Graves' hyperthyroidism and ophthalmopathy. Authors of the study amplified TCR beta CDR3 regions from RNA transcripts. TCR CDR3 regions were first amplified by RT-PCR with HTBI primers. Via MiXCR, TCRdb re-called the multiplex PCR reads, giving one row per CDR3 protein. The data show 250,000 or so distinct CDR3 sequences, around 15% seen once. The specimen was blood. Receptors were obtained from a woman aged 50 to 65 with Graves' hyperthyroidism that later progressed to Graves' ophthalmopathy.

This clonotype has at least ten counts. The chain has TRBV27 and TRBJ2-4; no reliable D call. V was cut by 4 bases and J by 0 bases, with 10 bases left in between. The germline V gene encodes CDR1 MNHEY and CDR2 SMNVEV (reference sequence). The CDR3 runs to 15 residues. The CDR3 here is CASSSLELAKNIQYF. In nucleotides, the CDR3 is TGTGCCAGCAGTTCCTTAGAGCTAGCCAAAAACATTCAGTACTTC.

This clonotype was detected many times. The J gene is TRBJ2-5, the V gene TRBV7-9, with 10 bases that match TRBD2. V was pared by 1 base and J by 1 base, with 6 bases of the junction left unmatched. The CDR3 sequence is 17 residues long. CDR1 is SEHNR and CDR2 is FQNEAQ in the germline V gene (reference sequence). Written as DNA, the CDR3 is TGTGCCAGCAGCTTAGGATCGTCTAGCGGGGGCCAAGAGACCCAGTACTTC. Translation: CASSLGSSSGGQETQYF.

This clonotype showed up just a few times. Possible read error: a much larger clone is one base away. J is TRBJ1-2 and V is TRBV27; tentatively, D is TRBD1 (6 bases). The CDR3 runs 13 residues. Germline V gives CDR1 MNHEY, CDR2 SMNVEV (reference sequence). The DNA for the CDR3 is TGTGCCAGCGGTTTAGGGCAGGGGAACGGCTACACCTTC. It translates to CASGLGQGNGYTF.

This clonotype was observed many times. The V and J genes are TRBV20-1 and TRBJ2-4; the match to TRBD2 covers 10 bases. The V gene's germline CDR1 is DFQATT and CDR2 SNEGSKA (reference sequence). This CDR3 is 19 amino acids long. Trimming cost V 6 bases and J 3 bases; bases outside gene matches: 20. CDR3 protein: CSARIPGLALGMFKNIQYF. The CDR3 DNA follows: TGCAGTGCGCGGATCCCGGGACTAGCGCTGGGAATGTTCAAAAACATTCAGTACTTC.